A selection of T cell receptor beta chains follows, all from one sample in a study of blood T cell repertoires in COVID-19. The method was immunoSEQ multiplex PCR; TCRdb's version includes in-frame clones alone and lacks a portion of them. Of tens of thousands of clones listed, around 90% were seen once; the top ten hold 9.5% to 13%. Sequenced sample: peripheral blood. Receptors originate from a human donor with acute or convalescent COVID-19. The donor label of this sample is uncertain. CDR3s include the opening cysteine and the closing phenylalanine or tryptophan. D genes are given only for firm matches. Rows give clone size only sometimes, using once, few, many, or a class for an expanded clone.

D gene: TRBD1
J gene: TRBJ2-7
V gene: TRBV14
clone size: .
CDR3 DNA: TGTGCCAGCAGCCGCCGGGACAGATCCTACGAGCAGTACTTC
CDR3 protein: CASSRRDRSYEQYF

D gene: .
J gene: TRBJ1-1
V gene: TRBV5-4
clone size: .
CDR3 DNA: TGTGCCAGCAGCTTCGAAACAGCCAACACTGAAGCTTTCTTT
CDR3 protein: CASSFETANTEAFF

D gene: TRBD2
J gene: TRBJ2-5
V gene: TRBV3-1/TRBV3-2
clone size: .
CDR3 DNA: TGTGCCAGCAGCCCCCCGGGAGGGAGGGTGGAGACCCAGTACTTC
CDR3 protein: CASSPPGGRVETQYF

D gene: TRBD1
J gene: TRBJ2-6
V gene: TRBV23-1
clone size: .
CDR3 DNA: TGCGCCAGCAGTCAATCAAGGGACAGGGAGGGCCACTCTGGGGCCAACGTCCTGACTTTC
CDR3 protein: CASSQSRDREGHSGANVLTF

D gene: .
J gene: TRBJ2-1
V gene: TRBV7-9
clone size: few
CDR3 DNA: TGTGCCAGCAGCTTAGTGGTGCGGGACGACAACAATGAGCAGTTCTTC
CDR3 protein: CASSLVVRDDNNEQFF

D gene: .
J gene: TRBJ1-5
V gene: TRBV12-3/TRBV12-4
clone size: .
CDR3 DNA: TGTGCCAGCAGTACCGACGGGGATCAGCCCCAGCATTTT
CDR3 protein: CASSTDGDQPQHF

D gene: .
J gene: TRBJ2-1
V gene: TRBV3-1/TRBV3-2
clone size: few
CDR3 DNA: TGTGCCAGCAGCCCTAATCCGTTTAATGAGCAGTTCTTC
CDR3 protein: CASSPNPFNEQFF

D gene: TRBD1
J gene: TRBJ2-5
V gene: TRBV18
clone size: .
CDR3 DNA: TGTGCCAGCTCACCGCCGGGACAGGGTTTGGAAGAGACCCAGTACTTC
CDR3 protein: CASSPPGQGLEETQYF

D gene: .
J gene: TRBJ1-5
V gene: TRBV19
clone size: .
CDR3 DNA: TGTGCCAGTACCTCAGACAGTTTGGTCGTTCAGCCCCAGCATTTT
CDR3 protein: CASTSDSLVVQPQHF

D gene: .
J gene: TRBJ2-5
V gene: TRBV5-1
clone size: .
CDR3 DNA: TGCGCCAGCAGCCTTAAAGAGACCCAGTACTTC
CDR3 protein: CASSLKETQYF

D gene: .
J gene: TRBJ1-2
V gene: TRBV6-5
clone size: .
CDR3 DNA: TGTGCCAGCAGGGCTCCTCCTCCCTATGGCTACACCTTC
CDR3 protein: CASRAPPPYGYTF

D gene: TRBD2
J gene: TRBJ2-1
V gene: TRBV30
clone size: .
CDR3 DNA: TGTGCCTGGAGTGAGGTAGCGGGGACCAATGAGCAGTTCTTC
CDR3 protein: CAWSEVAGTNEQFF

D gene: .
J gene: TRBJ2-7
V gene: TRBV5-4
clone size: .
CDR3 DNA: TGTGCCAGCAGCTTGGTTGGCGGAGATTCCTACGAGCAGTACTTC
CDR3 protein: CASSLVGGDSYEQYF

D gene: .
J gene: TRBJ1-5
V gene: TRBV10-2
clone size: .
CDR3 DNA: TGCGCCAGCAGTGATGTTGGGCGACAGCCCCAGCATTTT
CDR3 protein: CASSDVGRQPQHF

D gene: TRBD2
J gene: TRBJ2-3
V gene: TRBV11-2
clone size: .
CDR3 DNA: TGTGCCAGCAGCCTAACCGGGACTAGCGCCTTGGGGACAGATACGCAGTATTTT
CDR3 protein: CASSLTGTSALGTDTQYF

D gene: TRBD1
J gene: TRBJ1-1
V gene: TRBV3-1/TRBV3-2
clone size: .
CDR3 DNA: TGTGCCAGCAGCCAACAGGGGGGAAGCACTGAAGCTTTCTTT
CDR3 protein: CASSQQGGSTEAFF

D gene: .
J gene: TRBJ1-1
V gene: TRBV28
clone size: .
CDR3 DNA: TGTGCCAGCAGTTTATTACCAGGGCACACTGAAGCTTTCTTT
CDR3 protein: CASSLLPGHTEAFF

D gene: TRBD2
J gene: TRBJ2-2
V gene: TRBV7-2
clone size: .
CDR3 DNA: TGTGCCAGCAGCCCGCAGGCAGGTGCGGGAGACACCGGGGAGCTGTTTTTT
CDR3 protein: CASSPQAGAGDTGELFF

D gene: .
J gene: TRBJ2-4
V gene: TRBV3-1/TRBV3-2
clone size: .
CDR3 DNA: TGTGCCAGCAGTACAGGGTCATCAGCCAAAAACATTCAGTACTTC
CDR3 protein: CASSTGSSAKNIQYF

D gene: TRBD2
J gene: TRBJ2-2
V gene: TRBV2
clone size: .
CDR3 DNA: TGTGCCAGCAGTTTTAGCGGGAGTGGCACCGGGGAGCTGTTTTTT
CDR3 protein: CASSFSGSGTGELFF

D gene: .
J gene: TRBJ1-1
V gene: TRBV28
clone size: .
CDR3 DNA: TGTGCCAGCAGTGACCCTCAGGGGAAGGGAACTGAAGCTTTCTTT
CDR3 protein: CASSDPQGKGTEAFF

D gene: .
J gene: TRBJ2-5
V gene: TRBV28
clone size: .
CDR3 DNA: TGTGCCAGCAGTTTTATCCGTAGCGGCCAAGAGACCCAGTACTTC
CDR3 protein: CASSFIRSGQETQYF

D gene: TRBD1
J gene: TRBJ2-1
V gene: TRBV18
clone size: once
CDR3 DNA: TGTGCCAGCTCACCCCTGAGGGGGCTCAGCTCCTACAATGAGCAGTTCTTC
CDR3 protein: CASSPLRGLSSYNEQFF

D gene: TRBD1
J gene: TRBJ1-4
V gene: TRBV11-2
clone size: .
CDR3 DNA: TGTGCCAGCAGCCAGGACAGGGGAAGACTGTTTTTT
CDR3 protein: CASSQDRGRLFF

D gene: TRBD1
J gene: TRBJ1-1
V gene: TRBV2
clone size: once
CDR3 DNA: TGTGCCAGCAGCGACCCTCGGACAGGGGGCGGGTTAGCGGGGAACACTGAAGCTTTCTTT
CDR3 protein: CASSDPRTGGGLAGNTEAFF

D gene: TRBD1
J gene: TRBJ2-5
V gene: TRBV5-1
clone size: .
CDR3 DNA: TGCGCCAGCAGCAACCGGGACAGGGGCCAAGAGACCCAGTACTTC
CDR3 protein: CASSNRDRGQETQYF

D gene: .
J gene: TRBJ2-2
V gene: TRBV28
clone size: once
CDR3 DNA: TGTGCCAGCAGTTTATTGGGGGCGAATACCCCCGGGGAGCTGTTTTTT
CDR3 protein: CASSLLGANTPGELFF

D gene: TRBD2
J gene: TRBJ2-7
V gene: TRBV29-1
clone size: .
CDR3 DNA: TGCAGCGTTGAGGAGTTAGCGGGAGGCGAGCAGTACTTC
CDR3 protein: CSVEELAGGEQYF

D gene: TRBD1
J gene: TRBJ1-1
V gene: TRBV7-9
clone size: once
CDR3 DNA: TGTGCCAGCCCAAGGACAGGGGACACTGAAGCTTTCTTT
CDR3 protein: CASPRTGDTEAFF

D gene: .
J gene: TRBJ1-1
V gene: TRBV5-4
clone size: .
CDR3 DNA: TGTGCCAGCAGCTCCACAGGTGGGGACACTGAAGCTTTCTTT
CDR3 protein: CASSSTGGDTEAFF

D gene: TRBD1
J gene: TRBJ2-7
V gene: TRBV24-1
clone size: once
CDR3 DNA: TGTGCCACCAGTGATAATACAGGGGGCCCCTACGAGCAGTACTTC
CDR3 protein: CATSDNTGGPYEQYF

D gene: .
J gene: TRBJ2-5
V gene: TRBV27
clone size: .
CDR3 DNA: TGTGCCAGACAAACGGGGGGCGCGTGGGAGACCCAGTACTTC
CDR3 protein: CARQTGGAWETQYF

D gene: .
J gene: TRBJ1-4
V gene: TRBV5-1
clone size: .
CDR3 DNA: TGCGCCAGCAGCTTGAGGCTCGGAGGGTTGAATGAAAAACTGTTTTTT
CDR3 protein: CASSLRLGGLNEKLFF

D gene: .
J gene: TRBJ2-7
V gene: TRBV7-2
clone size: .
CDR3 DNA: TGTGCCAGCAGCTTACAGGGAGGCTACGAGCAGTACTTC
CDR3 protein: CASSLQGGYEQYF

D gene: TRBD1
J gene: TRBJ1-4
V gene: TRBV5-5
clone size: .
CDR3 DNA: TGTGCCAGCCAACCGACAGGGGGTACAACTAATGAAAAACTGTTTTTT
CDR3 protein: CASQPTGGTTNEKLFF

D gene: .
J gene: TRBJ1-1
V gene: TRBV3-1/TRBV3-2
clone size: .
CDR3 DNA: TGTGCCAGCAGCCTTAGACAGACTAGCAGTTTGAACACTGAAGCTTTCTTT
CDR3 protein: CASSLRQTSSLNTEAFF

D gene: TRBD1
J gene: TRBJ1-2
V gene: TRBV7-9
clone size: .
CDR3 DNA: TGTGCCAGCAGCTTAGATGGGACAGGGAGAAATGGCTACACCTTC
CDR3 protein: CASSLDGTGRNGYTF

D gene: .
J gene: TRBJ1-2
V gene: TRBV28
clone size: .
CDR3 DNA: TGTGCCAGCAGTTATGGCAGGGGAGACTATGGCTACACCTTC
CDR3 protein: CASSYGRGDYGYTF

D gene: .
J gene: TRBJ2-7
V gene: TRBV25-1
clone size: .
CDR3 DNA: TGTGCCAGCAGTAAAGAACAGGGATCCTACGAGCAGTACTTC
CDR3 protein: CASSKEQGSYEQYF

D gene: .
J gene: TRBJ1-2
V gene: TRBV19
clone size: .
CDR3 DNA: TGTGCCAGTAGCGCCCCGGGCGGGGTCTATGGCTACACCTTC
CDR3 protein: CASSAPGGVYGYTF

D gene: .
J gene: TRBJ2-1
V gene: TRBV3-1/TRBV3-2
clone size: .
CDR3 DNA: TGTGCCAGCAGCCGAGGGGAGGTAAGACAGTTCTTC
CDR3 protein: CASSRGEVRQFF

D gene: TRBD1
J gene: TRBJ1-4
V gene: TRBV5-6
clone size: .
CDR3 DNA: TGTGCCAGCAGCCTCCAGGGACAGGGACTGGAAAAACTGTTTTTT
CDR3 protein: CASSLQGQGLEKLFF

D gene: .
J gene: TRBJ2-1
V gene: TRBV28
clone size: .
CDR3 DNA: TGTGCCAGCAGTTTTATCCGGGGTAGCGGGACAGGGGAGCAGTTCTTC
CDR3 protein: CASSFIRGSGTGEQFF

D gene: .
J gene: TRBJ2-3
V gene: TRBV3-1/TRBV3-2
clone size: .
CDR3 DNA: TGTGCCAGCAGCCAAGGCGGGACCCGCACAGATACGCAGTATTTT
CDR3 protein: CASSQGGTRTDTQYF

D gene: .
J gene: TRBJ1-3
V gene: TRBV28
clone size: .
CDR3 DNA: TGTGCCAGCAGACAAAGCAGGGTTATCTCTGGAAACACCATATATTTT
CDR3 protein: CASRQSRVISGNTIYF

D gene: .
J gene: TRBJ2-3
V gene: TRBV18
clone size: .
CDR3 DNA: TGTGCCAGCTCACCACCGTACAGCGGGACAATAGATTCAGATACGCAGTATTTT
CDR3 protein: CASSPPYSGTIDSDTQYF

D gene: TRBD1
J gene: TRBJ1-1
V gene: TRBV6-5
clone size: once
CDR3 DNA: TGTGCCAGCTCGGGACAGCTTCACACTGAAGCTTTCTTT
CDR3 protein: CASSGQLHTEAFF

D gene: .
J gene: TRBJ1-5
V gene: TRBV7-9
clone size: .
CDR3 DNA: TGTGCCAGCAGCGCGGGCTTCCACAATCAGCCCCAGCATTTT
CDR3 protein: CASSAGFHNQPQHF

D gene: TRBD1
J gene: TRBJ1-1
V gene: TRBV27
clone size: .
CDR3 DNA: TGTGCCAGCAGCCGACACCGGACAGGACGGGCGGACACTGAAGCTTTCTTT
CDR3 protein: CASSRHRTGRADTEAFF

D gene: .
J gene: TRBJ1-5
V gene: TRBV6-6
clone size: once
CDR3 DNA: TGTGCCAGCAGTTACTCACCCGGGGGACAGCCCCAGCATTTT
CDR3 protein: CASSYSPGGQPQHF

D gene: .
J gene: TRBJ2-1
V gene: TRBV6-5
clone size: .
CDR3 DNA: TGTGCCAGCAGTTACTCGAGAGGCAATGAGCAGTTCTTC
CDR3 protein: CASSYSRGNEQFF

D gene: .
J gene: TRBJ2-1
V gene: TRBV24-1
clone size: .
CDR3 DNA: TGTGCCACCAGTGATCACAGGTCGGCTCGGACAAACTTCTACAATGAGCAGTTCTTC
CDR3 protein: CATSDHRSARTNFYNEQFF

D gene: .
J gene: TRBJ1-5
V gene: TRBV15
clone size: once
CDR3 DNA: TGTGCCACCAGCAGTGGACAGCCTGGGCATCAGCCCCAGCATTTT
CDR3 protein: CATSSGQPGHQPQHF

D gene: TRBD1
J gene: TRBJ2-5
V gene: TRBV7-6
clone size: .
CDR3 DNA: TGTGCCAGCAGCCGGGGACAGGGAAGGGGCGAGACCCAGTACTTC
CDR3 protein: CASSRGQGRGETQYF

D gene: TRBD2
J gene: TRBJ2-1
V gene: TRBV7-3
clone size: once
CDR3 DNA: TGTGCCAGCAGCTTATCTAGCGGGATGGGGTATGAGCAGTTCTTC
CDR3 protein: CASSLSSGMGYEQFF

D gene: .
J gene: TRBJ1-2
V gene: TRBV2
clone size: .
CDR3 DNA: TGTGCCAGCAGTGCAACAGGGATAGGTGGCTACACCTTC
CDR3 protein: CASSATGIGGYTF

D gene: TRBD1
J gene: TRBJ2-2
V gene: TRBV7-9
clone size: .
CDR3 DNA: TGTGCCAGCAGCTTCCGGGACAGGGGGCGCGGGAAGTTCACCGGGGAGCTGTTTTTT
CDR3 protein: CASSFRDRGRGKFTGELFF